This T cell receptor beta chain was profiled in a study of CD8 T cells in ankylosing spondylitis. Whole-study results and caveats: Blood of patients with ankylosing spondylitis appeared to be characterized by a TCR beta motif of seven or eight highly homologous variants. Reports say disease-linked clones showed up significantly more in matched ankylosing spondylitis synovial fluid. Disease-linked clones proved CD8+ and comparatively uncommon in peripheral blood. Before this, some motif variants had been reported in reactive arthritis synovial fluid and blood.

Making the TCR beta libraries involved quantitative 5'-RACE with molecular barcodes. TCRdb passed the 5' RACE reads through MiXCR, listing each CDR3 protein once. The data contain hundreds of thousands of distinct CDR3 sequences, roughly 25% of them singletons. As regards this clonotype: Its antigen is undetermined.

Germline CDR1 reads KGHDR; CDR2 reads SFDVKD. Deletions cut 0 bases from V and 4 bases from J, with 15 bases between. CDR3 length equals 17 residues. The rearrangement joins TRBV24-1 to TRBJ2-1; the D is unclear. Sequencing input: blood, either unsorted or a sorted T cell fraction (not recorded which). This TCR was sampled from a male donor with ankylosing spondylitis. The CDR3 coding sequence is TGTGCCACCAGTGATTTGGGATCGGGTGGTGGATACAATGAGCAGTTCTTC. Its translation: CATSDLGSGGGYNEQFF.